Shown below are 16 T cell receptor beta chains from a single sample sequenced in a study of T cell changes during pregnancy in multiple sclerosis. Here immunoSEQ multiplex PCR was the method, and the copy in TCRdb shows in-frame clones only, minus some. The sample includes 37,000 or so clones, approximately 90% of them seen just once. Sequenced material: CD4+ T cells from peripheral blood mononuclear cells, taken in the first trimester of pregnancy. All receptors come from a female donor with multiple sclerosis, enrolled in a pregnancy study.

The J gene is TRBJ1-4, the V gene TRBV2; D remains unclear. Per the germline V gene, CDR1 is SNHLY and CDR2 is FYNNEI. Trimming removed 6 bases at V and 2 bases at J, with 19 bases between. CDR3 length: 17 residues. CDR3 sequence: CASRTPPVEGTNEKLFF. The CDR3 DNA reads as TGTGCCAGCAGAACCCCTCCGGTTGAGGGTACTAATGAAAAACTGTTTTTT.

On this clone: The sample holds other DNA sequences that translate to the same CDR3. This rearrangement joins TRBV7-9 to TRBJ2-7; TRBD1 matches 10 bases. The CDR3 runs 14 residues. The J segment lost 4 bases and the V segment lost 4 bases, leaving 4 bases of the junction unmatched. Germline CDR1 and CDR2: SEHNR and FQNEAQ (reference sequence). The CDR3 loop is CASSSDRGSYEQYF. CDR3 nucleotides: TGTGCCAGCAGCTCGGACAGGGGGTCATACGAGCAGTACTTC.

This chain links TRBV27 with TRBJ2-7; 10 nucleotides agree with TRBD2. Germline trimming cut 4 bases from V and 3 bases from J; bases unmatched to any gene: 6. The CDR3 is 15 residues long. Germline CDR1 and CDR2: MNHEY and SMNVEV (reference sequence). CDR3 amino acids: CASSYTSGALYEQYF. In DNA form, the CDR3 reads TGTGCCAGCAGTTACACTAGCGGGGCACTCTACGAGCAGTACTTC.

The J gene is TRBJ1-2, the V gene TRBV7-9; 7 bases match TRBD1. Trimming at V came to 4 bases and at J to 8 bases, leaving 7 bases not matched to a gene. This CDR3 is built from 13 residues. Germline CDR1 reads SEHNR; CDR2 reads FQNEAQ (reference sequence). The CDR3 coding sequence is TGTGCCAGCAGCTCGACAGGGAACCACGGCTACACCTTC. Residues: CASSSTGNHGYTF.

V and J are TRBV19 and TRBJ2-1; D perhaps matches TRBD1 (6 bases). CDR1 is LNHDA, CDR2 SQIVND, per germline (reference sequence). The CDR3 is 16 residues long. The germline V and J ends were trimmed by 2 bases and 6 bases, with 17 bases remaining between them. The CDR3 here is CASSINPGHRPNEQFF. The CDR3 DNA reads TGTGCCAGTAGTATAAACCCGGGACACCGGCCCAATGAGCAGTTCTTC.

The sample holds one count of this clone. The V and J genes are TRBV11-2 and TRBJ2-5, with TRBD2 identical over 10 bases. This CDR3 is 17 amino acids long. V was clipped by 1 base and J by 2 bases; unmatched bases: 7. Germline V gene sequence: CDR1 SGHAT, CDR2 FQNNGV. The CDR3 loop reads CASSLGVAGGWQETQYF. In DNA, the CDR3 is TGTGCCAGCAGCTTAGGGGTAGCGGGGGGTTGGCAAGAGACCCAGTACTTC. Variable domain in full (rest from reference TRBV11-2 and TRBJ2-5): EAGVAQSPRYKIIEKRQSVAFWCNPISGHATLYWYQQILGQGPKLLIQFQNNGVVDDSQLPKDRFSAERLKGVDSTLKIQPAKLEDSAVYLCASSLGVAGGWQETQYFGPGTRLLVL.

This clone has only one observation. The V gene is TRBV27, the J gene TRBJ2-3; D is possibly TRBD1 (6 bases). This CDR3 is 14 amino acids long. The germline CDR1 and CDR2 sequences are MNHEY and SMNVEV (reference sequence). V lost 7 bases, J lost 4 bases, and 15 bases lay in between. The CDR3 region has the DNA TGTGCCAGCAAGAGAGGGGGTTTAGCAGATACGCAGTATTTT. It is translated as CASKRGGLADTQYF.

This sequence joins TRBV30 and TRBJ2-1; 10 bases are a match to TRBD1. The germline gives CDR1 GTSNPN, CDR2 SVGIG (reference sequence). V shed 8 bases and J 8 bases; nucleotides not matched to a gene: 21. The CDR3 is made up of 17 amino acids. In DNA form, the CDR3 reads TGTGCCGGGCACTCACCTGGGACAGGGGAGAGGGTCGATGAGCAGTTCTTC. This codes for CAGHSPGTGERVDEQFF.

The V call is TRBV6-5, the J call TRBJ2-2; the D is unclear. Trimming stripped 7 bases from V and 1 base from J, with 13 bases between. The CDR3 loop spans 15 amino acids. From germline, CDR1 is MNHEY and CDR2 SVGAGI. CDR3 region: CASTRSRLNTGELFF. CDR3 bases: TGTGCCAGCACCCGCTCCCGACTGAACACCGGGGAGCTGTTTTTT.

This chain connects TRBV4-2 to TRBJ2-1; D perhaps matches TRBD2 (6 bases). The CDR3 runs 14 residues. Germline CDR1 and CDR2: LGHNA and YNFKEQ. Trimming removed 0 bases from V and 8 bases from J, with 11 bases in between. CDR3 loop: CASSQESEGHEQFF. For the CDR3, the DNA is TGTGCCAGCAGCCAAGAATCGGAGGGGCATGAGCAGTTCTTC.

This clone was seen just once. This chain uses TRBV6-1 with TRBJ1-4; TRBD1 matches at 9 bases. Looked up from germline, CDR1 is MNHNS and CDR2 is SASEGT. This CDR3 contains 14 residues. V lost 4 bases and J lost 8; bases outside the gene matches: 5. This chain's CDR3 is CASSGQGVGEKLFF. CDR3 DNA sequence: TGTGCCAGCAGTGGACAGGGGGTCGGGGAAAAACTGTTTTTT.

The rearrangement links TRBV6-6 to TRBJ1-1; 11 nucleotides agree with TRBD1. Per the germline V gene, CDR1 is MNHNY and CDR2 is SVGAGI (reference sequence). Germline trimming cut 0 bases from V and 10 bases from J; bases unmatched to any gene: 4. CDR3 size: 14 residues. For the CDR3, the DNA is TGTGCCAGCAGTTACTCGAGGGACAGGGGGGGAGCTTTCTTT. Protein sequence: CASSYSRDRGGAFF.

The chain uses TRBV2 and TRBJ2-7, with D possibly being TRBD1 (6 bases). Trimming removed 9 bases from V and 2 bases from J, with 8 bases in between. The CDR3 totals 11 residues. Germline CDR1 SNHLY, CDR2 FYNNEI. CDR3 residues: CASGTTYEQYF. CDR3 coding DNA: TGTGCCAGTGGGACAACCTACGAGCAGTACTTC.

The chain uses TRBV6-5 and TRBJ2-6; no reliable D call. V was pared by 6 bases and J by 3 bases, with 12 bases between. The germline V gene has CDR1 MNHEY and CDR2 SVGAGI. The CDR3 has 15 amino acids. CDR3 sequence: CASSPWAGGANVLTF. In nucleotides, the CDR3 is TGTGCCAGCAGCCCATGGGCTGGTGGGGCCAACGTCCTGACTTTC.

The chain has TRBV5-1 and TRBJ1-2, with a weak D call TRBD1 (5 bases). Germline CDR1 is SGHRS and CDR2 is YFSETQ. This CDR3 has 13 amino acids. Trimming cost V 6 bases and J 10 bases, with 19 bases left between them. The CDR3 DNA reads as TGCGCCAGCACCCTCCAAGTAGGGGCAGACTACACCTTC. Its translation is CASTLQVGADYTF.

CDR3 DNA: TGTGCCAGCACCCCCGGCGGCTCCTTCTCTGGCTACACCTTC. This codes for CASTPGGSFSGYTF. The chain has TRBV6-5 and TRBJ1-2, with unresolved D. V lost 7 bases and J 7 bases, leaving 19 bases between the germline ends. Per germline, CDR1 MNHEY and CDR2 SVGAGI. The CDR3 is made up of 14 amino acids.